This record looks at one T cell receptor (beta chain) sequence and its context. There is no known antigen for this receptor. No much larger clonotype is one base removed from it; base qualities were not supplied. Interpreted using the paper, the treatment or condition label stands for: live attenuated yellow fever vaccine strain. At every blood-draw timepoint, two biological replicates of bulk PBMCs were collected. PBMCs were isolated from peripheral blood using a standard Ficoll-Paque protocol. TriZol was used to extract RNA from bulk PBMCs, CD4 and CD8 fractions, and dextramer-positive and dextramer-negative fractions. This sample was taken from a study of T cells after yellow fever vaccination (dated by TCRdb to about 2019). Some background on the complete study: The SMART-Seq v4 Ultra Low Input RNA kit was used to prepare libraries from fractions with low cell numbers. To follow T-cell clones before and after primary and booster YFV17D yellow fever vaccination, bulk TCR alpha and beta repertoires were sequenced over time. The cohort comprised two healthy male donors, one aged 18 to 29 and one aged 30 to 40 years. Blood was collected at multiple timepoints before and after primary and secondary immunization, and bulk PBMC replicates and cell subsets were isolated.

The study at large found these results: Computational filtering was required because FACS-sorted repertoires could contain abundant contaminating clonotypes from the bulk population. Only a couple of donors were included in the study, so the extent to which the findings can be generalized is limited. A small share of clonotypes occurred in both CD4 and CD8 compartments, likely arising from convergent recombination. Most clones expanded after primary vaccination (around 96% of CD4 and 88% of CD8) were re-detected after the booster, suggesting that broad memory maintenance occurred. Compared with the primary T-cell response, the secondary T-cell response was weaker but faster, peaking on day 5 rather than day 15.

TCRdb shows the sequencer as Illumina NovaSeq 6000. TCR cDNA was made using 5'RACE template switching, a step that added a universal primer site and unique molecular identifiers. Priming of cDNA synthesis was performed from both the TCR alpha and TCR beta constant segments. Library amplification used two PCR steps, and the second PCR step added sample barcodes and sequencing adapters. Sequencing of the libraries was done on either Illumina HiSeq 2500 (2x100 bp) or NovaSeq (2x150 bp). As for how the authors treated the data: MIGEC handled demultiplexing of reads and collapsing into UMI consensus sequences, while MiXCR performed V(D)J alignment. Vaccine-responding clonotypes were identified with edgeR using replicate PBMC samples, with FDR below 0.01 and a log2 fold change above 5 up to day 15 being required. Bulk clonotypes were assigned CD4 or CD8 identity according to which sequenced CD4 or CD8 repertoire held them at higher abundance. TCRdb passed the public sequencing reads through fastp at Q25 and MiXCR, retaining productive beta sequences. Every entry covers one CDR3 protein and lists the most common genes and DNA from its rows. The V and J calls follow TCRdb's processing rather than the paper's. The sample yields a few hundred thousand distinct CDR3 sequences; approximately 3.8% were counted once. The ten top clones hold 23% of the sample.

The CDR3 spans 12 residues, from the cysteine through the phenylalanine. Only the CDR3 region is kept as DNA, spanning 36 bases read in frame from base 1. Trimming takes 5 bases from V and 4 bases from J, and the germline ends sit 8 bases apart. Looking up the germline V gene yields CDR1 SGHTA and CDR2 FQGNSA. The starting material was PBMCs, obtained on the day of the yellow fever booster vaccination. Here the chain combines TRBV7-2 and TRBJ1-2; no D gene is confidently identified. The sequence was obtained from a man aged 18 to 29 who received the YFV17D yellow fever vaccine. The base sequence is TGTGCCAGCAGCGGGGATGGCTATGGCTACACCTTC. This yields the protein CASSGDGYGYTF.